A selection of T cell receptor beta chains follows, all from one sample in a study of response to subunit inactivated influenza vaccine. TCRdb re-called the RT-PCR reads through MiXCR, storing one row per CDR3 protein. The sample records over 300,000 distinct CDR3 sequences, 21% being singletons. This sample comprised PBMCs from blood, obtained approximately 22 months after vaccination. The receptors originated from a man in his fifties or sixties who received an inactivated influenza vaccine. The CDR3 runs from the conserved cysteine through the conserved F or W. Each record gives: J gene, clone size, D gene, V gene, CDR3 protein, CDR3 DNA. D genes are given only for firm matches. Size is stated for part of the rows, as once, few or many counts, or as a class when the clone is expanded.

j_gene: TRBJ1-1
abundance: many
d_gene: NA
v_gene: TRBV7-9
CDR3aa: CASSLWGLNTEAFF
CDR3nt: TGTGCCAGCAGCCTCTGGGGATTGAACACTGAAGCTTTCTTT

j_gene: TRBJ1-2
abundance: NA
d_gene: TRBD1
v_gene: TRBV5-1
CDR3aa: CASSPRDRVNYGYTF
CDR3nt: TGCGCCAGCAGCCCTCGGGACAGGGTTAACTATGGCTACACCTTC

j_gene: TRBJ2-1
abundance: NA
d_gene: TRBD1
v_gene: TRBV29-1
CDR3aa: CSVSGTGGLRGSNEQFF
CDR3nt: TGCAGCGTTAGTGGGACAGGTGGGCTTAGGGGATCCAATGAGCAGTTCTTC

j_gene: TRBJ2-5
abundance: NA
d_gene: TRBD1
v_gene: TRBV29-1
CDR3aa: CSARQGETQYF
CDR3nt: TGCAGCGCGAGACAGGGGGAGACCCAGTACTTC

j_gene: TRBJ2-7
abundance: many
d_gene: NA
v_gene: TRBV10-3
CDR3aa: CAISEGTPTRPYEQYF
CDR3nt: TGTGCCATCAGTGAGGGGACACCCACCAGGCCCTACGAGCAGTACTTC

j_gene: TRBJ2-5
abundance: NA
d_gene: TRBD1
v_gene: TRBV4-3
CDR3aa: CASSQGQGKETQYF
CDR3nt: TGCGCCAGCAGCCAAGGACAGGGGAAAGAGACCCAGTACTTC

j_gene: TRBJ2-4
abundance: NA
d_gene: TRBD1
v_gene: TRBV9
CDR3aa: CASSGQGAAKNIQYF
CDR3nt: TGTGCCAGCAGCGGACAGGGGGCGGCCAAAAACATTCAGTACTTC

j_gene: TRBJ1-4
abundance: few
d_gene: NA
v_gene: TRBV5-1
CDR3aa: CASSDTPNEKLFF
CDR3nt: TGCGCCAGCAGCGATACCCCTAATGAAAAACTGTTTTTT

j_gene: TRBJ2-7
abundance: NA
d_gene: TRBD1
v_gene: TRBV7-9
CDR3aa: CASLATGEYEQYF
CDR3nt: TGTGCCAGCTTGGCCACAGGGGAATACGAGCAGTACTTC

j_gene: TRBJ2-7
abundance: NA
d_gene: TRBD1
v_gene: TRBV28
CDR3aa: CASSFGDRVDEQYF
CDR3nt: TGTGCCAGCAGTTTTGGAGACAGGGTGGACGAGCAGTACTTC

j_gene: TRBJ1-3
abundance: NA
d_gene: NA
v_gene: TRBV4-2
CDR3aa: CASSQDPRMTRGSGNTIYF
CDR3nt: TGTGCCAGCAGCCAAGATCCCCGAATGACCCGGGGCTCTGGAAACACCATATATTTT

j_gene: TRBJ2-4
abundance: few
d_gene: NA
v_gene: TRBV5-1
CDR3aa: CASSLRTPLNIQYF
CDR3nt: TGCGCCAGCAGCCTCCGGACACCTTTAAACATTCAGTACTTC

j_gene: TRBJ1-6
abundance: many
d_gene: NA
v_gene: TRBV11-2
CDR3aa: CASSYGTFGSPLHF
CDR3nt: TGTGCCAGCAGCTACGGGACCTTCGGTTCACCCCTCCACTTT

j_gene: TRBJ1-2
abundance: NA
d_gene: TRBD1
v_gene: TRBV20-1
CDR3aa: CSARNRQGNGYTF
CDR3nt: TGCAGTGCTAGGAATAGACAGGGAAATGGCTACACCTTC

j_gene: TRBJ1-2
abundance: many
d_gene: TRBD1
v_gene: TRBV20-1
CDR3aa: CSARTGGYGYTF
CDR3nt: TGCAGTGCAAGGACAGGAGGGTATGGCTACACCTTC

j_gene: TRBJ1-1
abundance: few
d_gene: NA
v_gene: TRBV20-1
CDR3aa: CSARDPGAPRTEAFF
CDR3nt: TGCAGTGCTAGAGATCCGGGGGCGCCCCGCACTGAAGCTTTCTTT

j_gene: TRBJ1-1
abundance: NA
d_gene: NA
v_gene: TRBV6-2/TRBV6-3
CDR3aa: CASSLTSGSFEAFF
CDR3nt: TGTGCCAGCAGCCTGACATCAGGAAGCTTTGAAGCTTTCTTT

j_gene: TRBJ1-1
abundance: NA
d_gene: TRBD1
v_gene: TRBV29-1
CDR3aa: CSGQGLDTEAFF
CDR3nt: TGCAGCGGACAGGGGTTGGACACTGAAGCTTTCTTT

j_gene: TRBJ2-1
abundance: many
d_gene: TRBD2
v_gene: TRBV20-1
CDR3aa: CSAISGRPPRRDEQFF
CDR3nt: TGCAGTGCTATTAGCGGGAGGCCCCCTAGAAGGGATGAGCAGTTCTTC

j_gene: TRBJ1-2
abundance: few
d_gene: NA
v_gene: TRBV12-3/TRBV12-4
CDR3aa: CASSLGPNYYTF
CDR3nt: TGTGCCAGCAGCCTGGGACCCAACTACTACACCTTC

j_gene: TRBJ2-6
abundance: NA
d_gene: NA
v_gene: TRBV5-4
CDR3aa: CASSSGGAGANVLTF
CDR3nt: TGTGCCAGCAGCTCGGGGGGCGCTGGGGCCAACGTCCTGACTTTC

j_gene: TRBJ2-7
abundance: few
d_gene: NA
v_gene: TRBV11-2
CDR3aa: CASSLDLTVSYEQYF
CDR3nt: TGTGCCAGCAGCTTAGATCTTACAGTCTCCTACGAGCAGTACTTC

j_gene: TRBJ2-3
abundance: few
d_gene: TRBD2
v_gene: TRBV29-1
CDR3aa: CSASGGRPTSTDTQYF
CDR3nt: TGCAGCGCGAGCGGGGGACGCCCGACTAGCACAGATACGCAGTATTTT

j_gene: TRBJ1-5
abundance: NA
d_gene: TRBD1
v_gene: TRBV20-1
CDR3aa: CSATRTGGNQPQHF
CDR3nt: TGCAGTGCTACTAGGACAGGGGGGAATCAGCCCCAGCATTTT

j_gene: TRBJ1-5
abundance: NA
d_gene: TRBD1
v_gene: TRBV10-3
CDR3aa: CAIGQGSNQPQHF
CDR3nt: TGTGCCATAGGACAGGGTAGCAATCAGCCCCAGCATTTT

j_gene: TRBJ2-5
abundance: NA
d_gene: TRBD2
v_gene: TRBV5-8
CDR3aa: CASSLHRGRIETQYF
CDR3nt: TGTGCCAGCAGCTTACATCGCGGGAGGATAGAGACCCAGTACTTC

j_gene: TRBJ1-1
abundance: few
d_gene: NA
v_gene: TRBV18
CDR3aa: CASSPLMLEGMNTEAFF
CDR3nt: TGTGCCAGCTCACCACTCATGCTGGAAGGGATGAACACTGAAGCTTTCTTT

j_gene: TRBJ2-5
abundance: few
d_gene: NA
v_gene: TRBV5-4
CDR3aa: CASSEGQETQYF
CDR3nt: TGTGCCAGCAGCGAGGGGCAAGAGACCCAGTACTTC

j_gene: TRBJ1-3
abundance: many
d_gene: NA
v_gene: TRBV7-8
CDR3aa: CASSLAGSTIYF
CDR3nt: TGTGCCAGCAGTCTCGCGGGAAGCACCATATATTTT

j_gene: TRBJ2-1
abundance: NA
d_gene: TRBD2
v_gene: TRBV11-1
CDR3aa: CASSLERGTSGAYNEQFF
CDR3nt: TGTGCCAGCAGCTTAGAAAGGGGGACTAGCGGTGCCTACAATGAGCAGTTCTTC

j_gene: TRBJ2-1
abundance: NA
d_gene: TRBD1
v_gene: TRBV20-1
CDR3aa: CSARDIGTGGYNEQFF
CDR3nt: TGCAGTGCTAGAGATATCGGGACAGGGGGCTACAATGAGCAGTTCTTC

j_gene: TRBJ1-1
abundance: NA
d_gene: NA
v_gene: TRBV12-3/TRBV12-4
CDR3aa: CASSLVGSLNTEAFF
CDR3nt: TGTGCCAGCAGTTTAGTCGGGTCACTGAACACTGAAGCTTTCTTT

j_gene: TRBJ1-2
abundance: NA
d_gene: NA
v_gene: TRBV10-3
CDR3aa: CAIRTRDTSLYGYTF
CDR3nt: TGTGCCATCAGGACACGGGACACTTCCCTCTATGGCTACACCTTC

j_gene: TRBJ2-3
abundance: NA
d_gene: TRBD2
v_gene: TRBV4-2
CDR3aa: CASSRMPGLADLDAQYF
CDR3nt: TGTGCCAGCAGCCGGATGCCGGGACTAGCGGACTTGGATGCGCAGTATTTT

j_gene: TRBJ2-2
abundance: few
d_gene: NA
v_gene: TRBV4-2
CDR3aa: CATSGQTFTGELFF
CDR3nt: TGTGCCACCTCGGGGCAGACCTTCACCGGGGAGCTGTTTTTT

j_gene: TRBJ1-1
abundance: few
d_gene: NA
v_gene: TRBV29-1
CDR3aa: CSVGAGAGAFF
CDR3nt: TGCAGCGTTGGAGCAGGGGCCGGGGCTTTCTTT

j_gene: TRBJ1-4
abundance: few
d_gene: NA
v_gene: TRBV5-6
CDR3aa: CASSQNRDEKLFF
CDR3nt: TGTGCCAGCAGCCAAAACAGGGATGAAAAACTGTTTTTT

j_gene: TRBJ2-1
abundance: few
d_gene: TRBD2
v_gene: TRBV12-3/TRBV12-4
CDR3aa: CASSLLAGVREQFF
CDR3nt: TGTGCCAGCAGTTTATTAGCGGGAGTTCGTGAGCAGTTCTTC

j_gene: TRBJ2-5
abundance: few
d_gene: NA
v_gene: TRBV3-1
CDR3aa: CASSLFLAQETQYF
CDR3nt: TGTGCCAGCAGCCTCTTCCTAGCACAAGAGACCCAGTACTTC

j_gene: TRBJ2-1
abundance: NA
d_gene: NA
v_gene: TRBV14
CDR3aa: CASSQEAGWQGNEQFF
CDR3nt: TGTGCCAGCAGCCAAGAGGCAGGGTGGCAGGGCAATGAGCAGTTCTTC

j_gene: TRBJ1-4
abundance: NA
d_gene: NA
v_gene: TRBV12-3/TRBV12-4
CDR3aa: CASRLGDVGLEKLFF
CDR3nt: TGTGCCAGCAGATTAGGGGACGTAGGTCTGGAAAAACTGTTTTTT

j_gene: TRBJ2-3
abundance: few
d_gene: NA
v_gene: TRBV7-2
CDR3aa: CASSIPSTDTQYF
CDR3nt: TGTGCCAGTTCTATTCCTAGCACAGATACGCAGTATTTT

j_gene: TRBJ2-7
abundance: NA
d_gene: NA
v_gene: TRBV29-1
CDR3aa: CSVRPGTKPYEQYF
CDR3nt: TGCAGCGTTCGTCCCGGGACGAAACCCTACGAGCAGTACTTC

j_gene: TRBJ2-2
abundance: NA
d_gene: NA
v_gene: TRBV24-1
CDR3aa: CATSDPRRFDTGELFF
CDR3nt: TGTGCCACCAGTGATCCGAGAAGGTTTGACACCGGGGAGCTGTTTTTT

j_gene: TRBJ1-1
abundance: NA
d_gene: TRBD1
v_gene: TRBV7-9
CDR3aa: CASSPLDRDTEAFF
CDR3nt: TGTGCCAGCAGCCCTCTCGACAGGGACACTGAAGCTTTCTTT

j_gene: TRBJ2-7
abundance: NA
d_gene: TRBD2
v_gene: TRBV20-1
CDR3aa: CSASGLLAGAYEQYF
CDR3nt: TGCAGTGCTAGTGGGTTACTAGCGGGAGCCTACGAGCAGTACTTC

j_gene: TRBJ2-4
abundance: few
d_gene: NA
v_gene: TRBV20-1
CDR3aa: CSARSPGAIAKNIQYF
CDR3nt: TGCAGTGCTAGATCTCCAGGGGCGATAGCCAAAAACATTCAGTACTTC

j_gene: TRBJ2-7
abundance: NA
d_gene: NA
v_gene: TRBV29-1
CDR3aa: CSVGGHYEQYF
CDR3nt: TGCAGCGTTGGGGGACACTACGAGCAGTACTTC

j_gene: TRBJ1-3
abundance: NA
d_gene: NA
v_gene: TRBV5-5
CDR3aa: CASSLEGRNTIYF
CDR3nt: TGTGCCAGCAGCTTGGAGGGGAGGAACACCATATATTTT

j_gene: TRBJ1-4
abundance: many
d_gene: TRBD1
v_gene: TRBV4-2
CDR3aa: CASSQTPGQANEKLFF
CDR3nt: TGTGCCAGCAGCCAAACCCCGGGACAGGCTAATGAAAAACTGTTTTTT

j_gene: TRBJ2-2
abundance: few
d_gene: TRBD1
v_gene: TRBV5-1
CDR3aa: CASTGQGANTGELFF
CDR3nt: TGCGCCAGCACTGGACAGGGGGCTAACACCGGGGAGCTGTTTTTT

j_gene: TRBJ1-4
abundance: NA
d_gene: NA
v_gene: TRBV5-1
CDR3aa: CASSLDVGRDEKLFF
CDR3nt: TGCGCCAGCAGCTTGGACGTCGGGAGGGATGAAAAACTGTTTTTT

j_gene: TRBJ1-5
abundance: NA
d_gene: TRBD1
v_gene: TRBV20-1
CDR3aa: CSARTGTGGRNQPQHF
CDR3nt: TGCAGTGCTAGAACCGGGACAGGGGGCCGCAATCAGCCCCAGCATTTT

j_gene: TRBJ1-5
abundance: few
d_gene: NA
v_gene: TRBV1
CDR3aa: CTSSPPPGQGSPDQPQHF
CDR3nt: TGCACCAGCAGCCCTCCCCCTGGACAGGGATCTCCCGATCAGCCCCAGCATTTT